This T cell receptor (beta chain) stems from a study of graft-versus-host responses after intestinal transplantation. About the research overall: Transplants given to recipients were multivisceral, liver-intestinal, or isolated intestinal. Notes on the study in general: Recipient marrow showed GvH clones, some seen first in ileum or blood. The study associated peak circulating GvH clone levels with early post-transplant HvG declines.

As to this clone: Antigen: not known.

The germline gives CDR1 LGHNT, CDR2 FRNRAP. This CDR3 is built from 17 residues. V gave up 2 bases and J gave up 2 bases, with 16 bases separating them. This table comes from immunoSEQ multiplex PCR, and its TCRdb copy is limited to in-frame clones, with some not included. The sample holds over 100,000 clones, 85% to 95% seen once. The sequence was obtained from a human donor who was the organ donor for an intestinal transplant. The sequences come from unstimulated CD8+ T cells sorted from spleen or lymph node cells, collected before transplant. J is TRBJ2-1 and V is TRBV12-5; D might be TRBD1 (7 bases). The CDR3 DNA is TGTGCTAGTGGTTTGCCGGGGGACAGTGCCCCCTACAATGAGCAGTTCTTC. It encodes CASGLPGDSAPYNEQFF.